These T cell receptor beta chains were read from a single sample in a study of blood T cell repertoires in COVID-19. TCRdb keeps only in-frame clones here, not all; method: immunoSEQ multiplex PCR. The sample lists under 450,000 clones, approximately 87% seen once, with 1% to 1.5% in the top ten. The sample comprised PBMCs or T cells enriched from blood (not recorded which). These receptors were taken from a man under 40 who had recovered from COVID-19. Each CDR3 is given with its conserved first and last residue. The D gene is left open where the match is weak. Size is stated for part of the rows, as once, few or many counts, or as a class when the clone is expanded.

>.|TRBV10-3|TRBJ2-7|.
CAISEFVPSRGYEQYF
TGTGCCATCAGTGAGTTTGTTCCCTCGAGGGGGTACGAGCAGTACTTC
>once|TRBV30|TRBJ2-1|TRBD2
CAWITSGGGSYNEQFF
TGTGCCTGGATTACTAGCGGGGGGGGCTCCTACAATGAGCAGTTCTTC
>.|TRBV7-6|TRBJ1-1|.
CASSSTGMNTEAFF
TGTGCCAGCAGCTCTACAGGGATGAACACTGAAGCTTTCTTT
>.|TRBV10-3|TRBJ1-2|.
CAISKQGYGYTF
TGTGCCATCAGTAAACAGGGCTATGGCTACACCTTC
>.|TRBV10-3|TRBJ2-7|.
CAISTSKGVYEQYF
TGTGCCATCAGTACGTCAAAGGGGGTCTACGAGCAGTACTTC
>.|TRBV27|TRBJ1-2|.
CASSLIGQGTTNYGYTF
TGTGCCAGCAGTCTAATAGGGCAGGGGACAACTAACTATGGCTACACCTTC
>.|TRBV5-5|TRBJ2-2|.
CASSLEGVNTGELFF
TGTGCCAGCAGCTTGGAAGGGGTAAACACCGGGGAGCTGTTTTTT
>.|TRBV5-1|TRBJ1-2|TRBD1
CASSGVGGGRRIDGYTF
TGCGCCAGCAGCGGGGTAGGAGGGGGCAGGCGGATCGATGGCTACACCTTC
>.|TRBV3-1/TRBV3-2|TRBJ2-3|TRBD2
CASSRPSSGGPFFTDTQYF
TGTGCCAGCAGCCGTCCCTCTAGCGGGGGGCCGTTCTTCACAGATACGCAGTATTTT
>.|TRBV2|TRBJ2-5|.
CATAGRETQYF
TGTGCCACTGCGGGGCGGGAGACCCAGTACTTC
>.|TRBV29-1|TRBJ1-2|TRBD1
CSAAEGTGGSGYTF
TGCAGCGCGGCCGAGGGGACAGGGGGATCTGGCTACACCTTC
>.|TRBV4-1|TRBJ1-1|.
CASSHGGGNTEAFF
TGCGCCAGCAGCCACGGGGGTGGGAACACTGAAGCTTTCTTT
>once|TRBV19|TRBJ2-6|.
CASTGGTPSGANVLTF
TGTGCCAGTACAGGGGGGACACCCTCTGGGGCCAACGTCCTGACTTTC
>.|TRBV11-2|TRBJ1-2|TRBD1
CASSVDGTGWYGYTF
TGTGCCAGCAGCGTAGATGGGACAGGGTGGTATGGCTACACCTTC
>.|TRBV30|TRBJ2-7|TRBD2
CAWSAGSGGAALF
TGTGCCTGGAGTGCCGGCTCGGGGGGGGCGGCCCTCTTC
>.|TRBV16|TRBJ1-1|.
CASSRYRVPLNTEAFF
TGTGCCAGCAGCCGCTACAGGGTACCCCTGAACACTGAAGCTTTCTTT
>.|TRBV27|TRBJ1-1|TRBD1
CASSPTPGTANTEAFF
TGTGCCAGCAGTCCAACTCCCGGGACAGCCAACACTGAAGCTTTCTTT
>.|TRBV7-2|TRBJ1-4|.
CASSPLGGTGEKLFF
TGTGCCAGCAGCCCCTTGGGGGGTACCGGGGAAAAACTGTTTTTT
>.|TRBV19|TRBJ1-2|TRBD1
CASTSRTGENYGYTF
TGTGCCAGTACCTCACGGACAGGCGAAAACTATGGCTACACCTTC
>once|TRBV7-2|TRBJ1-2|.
CASSPEKGQIYGYTF
TGTGCCAGCAGCCCAGAGAAAGGACAGATCTATGGCTACACCTTC
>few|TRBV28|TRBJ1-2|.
CASRSSVLYGYTF
TGTGCCAGCAGGTCCTCGGTCCTTTATGGCTACACCTTC
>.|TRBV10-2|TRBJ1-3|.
CASSPESTNSGNTIYF
TGCGCCAGCAGTCCCGAGTCAACCAACTCTGGAAACACCATATATTTT
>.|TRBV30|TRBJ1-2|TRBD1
CAWSTDRGSGYTF
TGTGCCTGGAGTACCGACAGGGGAAGTGGCTACACCTTC
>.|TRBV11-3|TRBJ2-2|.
CASSLLGNTGELFF
TGTGCCAGCAGCCTCCTCGGGAACACCGGGGAGCTGTTTTTT
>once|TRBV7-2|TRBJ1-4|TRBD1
CASSTSTGMYEKLFF
TGTGCCAGCAGCACCTCGACAGGGATGTATGAAAAACTGTTTTTT
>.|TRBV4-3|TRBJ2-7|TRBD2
CASSQDRDYTYEQYF
TGCGCCAGCAGCCAAGACCGGGACTACACCTACGAGCAGTACTTC
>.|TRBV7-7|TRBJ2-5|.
CASSFQGPETQYF
TGTGCTAGCAGCTTTCAGGGTCCGGAGACCCAGTACTTC
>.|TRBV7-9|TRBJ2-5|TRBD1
CASSLGGQTYQETQYF
TGTGCCAGCAGCTTAGGGGGACAGACGTACCAAGAGACCCAGTACTTC
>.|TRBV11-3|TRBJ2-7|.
CASSSGAGQFYEQYF
TGTGCCAGCAGCTCTGGGGCCGGACAGTTCTACGAGCAGTACTTC
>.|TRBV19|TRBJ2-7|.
CASTDRYSYEQYF
TGTGCCAGTACGGACAGATACTCCTACGAGCAGTACTTC
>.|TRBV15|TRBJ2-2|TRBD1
CATSRGPGQGNTGELFF
TGTGCCACCAGCAGAGGTCCGGGACAGGGAAACACCGGGGAGCTGTTTTTT
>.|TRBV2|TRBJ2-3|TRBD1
CASSESRTGVTDTQYF
TGTGCCAGCAGTGAAAGTAGGACAGGGGTCACAGATACGCAGTATTTT
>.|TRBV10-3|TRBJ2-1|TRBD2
CAISGGGVYNEQFF
TGTGCCATCAGTGGCGGGGGGGTTTACAATGAGCAGTTCTTC
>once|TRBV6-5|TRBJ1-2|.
CASSYSSVNYGYTF
TGTGCCAGCAGTTACTCGTCCGTAAACTATGGCTACACCTTC
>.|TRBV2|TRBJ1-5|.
CASTQARGSPQHF
TGTGCCAGCACCCAAGCGCGGGGGTCGCCCCAGCATTTT
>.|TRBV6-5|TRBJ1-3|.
CASSPGYGNTIYF
TGTGCCAGCAGTCCAGGGTATGGAAACACCATATATTTT
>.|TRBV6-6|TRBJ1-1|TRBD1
CASSPNDRGNTEAFF
TGTGCCAGCAGCCCCAATGACAGGGGGAACACTGAAGCTTTCTTT
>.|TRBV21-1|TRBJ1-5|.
CASSKRLQGQRVNQPQHF
TGTGCCAGCAGCAAACGGCTTCAGGGGCAGAGGGTCAATCAGCCCCAGCATTTT
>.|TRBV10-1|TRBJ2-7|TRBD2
CASSDGLAVYEQYF
TGCGCCAGCAGTGACGGACTAGCGGTCTACGAGCAGTACTTC
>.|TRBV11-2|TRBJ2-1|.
CASTNNGGREQFF
TGTGCCAGCACCAATAACGGGGGTCGGGAGCAGTTCTTC
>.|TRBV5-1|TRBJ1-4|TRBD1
CASSSTGEWNEKLFF
TGCGCCAGCAGCTCGACAGGGGAGTGGAATGAAAAACTGTTTTTT
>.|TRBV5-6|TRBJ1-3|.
CASSWGPSSGNTIYF
TGTGCCAGCAGCTGGGGGCCCAGCTCTGGAAACACCATATATTTT
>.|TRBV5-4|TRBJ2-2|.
CASSFDTDITGELFF
TGTGCCAGCAGCTTCGACACTGACATCACCGGGGAGCTGTTTTTT
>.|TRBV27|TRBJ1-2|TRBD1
CASSSLAGTVSRNYGYTF
TGTGCCAGCAGTTCATTGGCTGGGACAGTAAGCCGAAACTATGGCTACACCTTC
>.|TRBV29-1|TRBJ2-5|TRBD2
CSVVRGTRQDTQYF
TGCAGCGTTGTGCGGGGGACCCGCCAAGATACCCAGTACTTC
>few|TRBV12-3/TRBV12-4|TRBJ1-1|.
CASSEGVPEAFF
TGTGCCAGCAGTGAAGGGGTACCTGAAGCTTTCTTT
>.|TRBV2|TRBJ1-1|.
CASSRDTGMNTEAFF
TGTGCCAGCAGCCGAGATACAGGGATGAACACTGAAGCTTTCTTT
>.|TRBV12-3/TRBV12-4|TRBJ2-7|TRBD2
CASSLSGAVQYF
TGTGCCAGCAGTTTAAGCGGGGCGGTGCAGTACTTC
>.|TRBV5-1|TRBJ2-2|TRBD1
CASSLGQGTSRPGELFF
TGCGCCAGCAGCTTGGGACAGGGGACGTCACGGCCCGGGGAGCTGTTTTTT
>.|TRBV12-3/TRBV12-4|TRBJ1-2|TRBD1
CASRLDRNYGYTF
TGTGCCAGCAGGTTGGACAGGAACTATGGCTACACCTTC
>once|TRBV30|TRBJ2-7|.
CAWSVTYEQYF
TGTGCCTGGAGTGTCACCTACGAGCAGTACTTC
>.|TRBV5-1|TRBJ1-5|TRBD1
CASSPGGVGQPQHF
TGCGCCAGCAGCCCAGGGGGCGTAGGTCAGCCCCAGCATTTT
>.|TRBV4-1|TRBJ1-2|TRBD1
CASSHGTAFGYTF
TGCGCCAGCAGCCACGGGACAGCGTTTGGCTACACCTTC
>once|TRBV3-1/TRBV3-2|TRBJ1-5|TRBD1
CASSETWTGGVSNQPQHF
TGTGCCAGCAGCGAAACCTGGACAGGGGGGGTTAGCAATCAGCCCCAGCATTTT
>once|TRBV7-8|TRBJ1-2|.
CASSQYRTYGYTF
TGTGCCAGCAGTCAATACAGGACCTATGGCTACACCTTC
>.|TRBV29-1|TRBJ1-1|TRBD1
CSGGQRNTEAFF
TGCAGCGGGGGACAGAGGAACACTGAAGCTTTCTTT
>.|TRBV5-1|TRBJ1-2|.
CASTNSNYGYTF
TGCGCCAGCACAAACAGTAACTATGGCTACACCTTC
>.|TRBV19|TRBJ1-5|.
CASSTESNQPQHF
TGTGCCAGTAGTACCGAGAGCAATCAGCCCCAGCATTTT
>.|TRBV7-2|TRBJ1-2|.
CASSLQGIHGYTF
TGTGCCAGCAGCTTACAGGGGATCCATGGCTACACCTTC